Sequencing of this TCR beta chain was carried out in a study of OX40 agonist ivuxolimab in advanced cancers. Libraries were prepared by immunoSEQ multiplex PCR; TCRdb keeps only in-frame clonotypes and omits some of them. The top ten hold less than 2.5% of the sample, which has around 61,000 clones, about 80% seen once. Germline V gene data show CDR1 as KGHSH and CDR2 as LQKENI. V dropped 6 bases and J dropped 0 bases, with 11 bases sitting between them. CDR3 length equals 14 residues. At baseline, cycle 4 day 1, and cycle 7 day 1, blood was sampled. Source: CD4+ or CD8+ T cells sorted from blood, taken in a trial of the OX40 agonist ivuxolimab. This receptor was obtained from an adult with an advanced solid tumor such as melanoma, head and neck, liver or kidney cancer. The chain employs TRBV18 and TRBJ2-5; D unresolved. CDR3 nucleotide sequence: TGTGCCAGCTCTCCCGATGCGTACCAAGAGACCCAGTACTTC. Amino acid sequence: CASSPDAYQETQYF.